One and the same sample provided the 21 T cell receptor beta chains below, sequenced in a study of patients and donors after allogeneic stem cell transplantation. TCRdb fed the RT-PCR reads into MiXCR, producing one record per CDR3 protein. The repertoire has around 200,000 distinct CDR3 sequences, about 37% of them found once; the top ten carry roughly 12%. What was sequenced was blood, either unsorted or a sorted T cell fraction (not recorded which). The receptor set was obtained from a human donor who was either an allogeneic HSCT recipient or a stem cell or donor lymphocyte infusion donor (not recorded which). It is not recorded whose cells these are; they may come from a transplant donor.

The V gene is TRBV3-1, the J gene TRBJ1-5; the D is unclear. Germline CDR1 reads LGHDT; CDR2 reads YNNKEL (reference sequence). The CDR3 contains 14 residues. Deletions cut 4 bases from V and 0 bases from J, with 7 bases between. Here the CDR3 DNA reads TGTGCCAGCAGCCTCCAGTATAGCAATCAGCCCCAGCATTTT. This codes for CASSLQYSNQPQHF.

This clonotype was seen a handful of times. This chain joins TRBV20-1 and TRBJ1-5, with 9 bases identical to TRBD1. This CDR3 is 15 amino acids long. J lost 1 base, V lost 5 bases, and 6 bases had no gene match. Germline CDR1 is DFQATT and CDR2 is SNEGSKA (reference sequence). Here the CDR3 DNA reads TGCAGTGCTTATAGGACAGGGGTAAGCAATCAGCCCCAGCATTTT. Its translation: CSAYRTGVSNQPQHF.

There are a few counts of this clonotype. The chain combines TRBV4-1 with TRBJ1-1; D is ambiguous. The ends were cut back, 2 bases at V and 5 bases at J, with 15 bases in the middle. The CDR3 covers 15 residues. Germline V lookup: CDR1 MGHRA, CDR2 YSYEKL. CDR3 bases: TGCGCCAGCAGCCAATCGGACGGCCGATGGACTGAAGCTTTCTTT. This translates into CASSQSDGRWTEAFF.

This chain links TRBV3-1 with TRBJ1-2; the D is unclear. This CDR3 spans 12 amino acids. The germline V gene encodes CDR1 LGHDT and CDR2 YNNKEL (reference sequence). V dropped 4 bases and J dropped 7 bases, with 10 bases sitting between them. The CDR3 is CASSPTGLGYTF. DNA of the CDR3: TGTGCCAGCAGCCCCACCGGGCTTGGCTACACCTTC.

The chain links TRBV25-1 to TRBJ2-7; D is perhaps TRBD1 (5 bases). The CDR3 extends over 12 amino acids. V was shortened by 4 bases and J by 4 bases, with 8 bases between the two germline ends. CDR1 MGHDK and CDR2 SYGVNS come from the germline V gene. Here the CDR3 reads CASSGRQYEQYF. CDR3 sequence (DNA): TGTGCCAGCAGTGGTAGACAGTACGAGCAGTACTTC.

The chain employs TRBV20-1 and TRBJ1-1; 8 bases match TRBD1. This CDR3 is built from 13 residues. Germline CDR1 reads DFQATT; CDR2 reads SNEGSKA (reference sequence). After removal of 5 bases from V and 5 bases from J, the junction contained 7 bases not matched to a gene. In DNA, the CDR3 is TGCAGTGCTCAGACAGGGGTTTGGACTGAAGCTTTCTTT. Protein product: CSAQTGVWTEAFF.

In its sample, this clonotype was seen a few times. The chain links TRBV15 to TRBJ1-1; D gene unclear. The length of the CDR3 is 15 residues. V dropped 1 base and J dropped 3 bases, with 12 bases sitting between them. Germline assignment: CDR1 LNHNV and CDR2 YYDKDF (reference sequence). The CDR3 DNA reads TGTGCCACCAGCAGAGGTGCAGGAGGGCACACTGAAGCTTTCTTT. Encoded protein: CATSRGAGGHTEAFF.

This clonotype was detected ten times or more. The chain links TRBV25-1 to TRBJ1-2; 7 bases fit TRBD1. Germline trimming cut 6 bases from V and 3 bases from J; bases unmatched to any gene: 10. The CDR3 has 15 residues. Germline CDR1 MGHDK, CDR2 SYGVNS. CDR3 in amino acids: CASRGEGARDYGYTF. The DNA for the CDR3 is TGTGCCAGCAGGGGAGAGGGGGCTAGGGACTATGGCTACACCTTC.

The chain uses TRBV20-1 and TRBJ2-1; 8 bases map to TRBD2. With 0 bases clipped from V and 4 bases from J, the junction kept 2 bases outside the gene matches. The CDR3 covers 14 residues. Germline CDR1 and CDR2: DFQATT and SNEGSKA (reference sequence). The CDR3 bases are TGCAGTGCTAGAGAAGCGGGGGCGTACAATGAGCAGTTCTTC. It translates to CSAREAGAYNEQFF.

In DNA form, the CDR3 reads TGTGCCACCAGTGATACTGCAGGGGTCAATCAGCCCCAGCATTTT. It codes for CATSDTAGVNQPQHF. J is TRBJ1-5 and V is TRBV24-1; perhaps TRBD1 as D (6 bases). This CDR3 region has 15 residues. CDR1 KGHDR and CDR2 SFDVKD come from the germline V gene. V was cut by 3 bases and J by 3 bases, with 11 bases left in between.

The rearrangement uses TRBV20-1 and TRBJ2-7; D may be TRBD1 (6 bases). Per germline, CDR1 DFQATT and CDR2 SNEGSKA (reference sequence). CDR3 size: 15 residues. The V and J ends lost 0 bases and 2 bases respectively, with 14 bases between them. The CDR3 region is CSARDSEGHTYEQYF. In DNA form, the CDR3 reads TGCAGTGCTAGAGATAGTGAGGGACATACCTACGAGCAGTACTTC.

The chain combines TRBV9 with TRBJ1-6, with TRBD1 as a possible D gene (6 bases). There are 14 residues in the CDR3. CDR1 and CDR2 (germline): SGDLS, YYNGEE. Trimming left V 4 bases short and J 10 bases short, with 15 bases between. The CDR3 DNA is TGTGCCAGCAGCTCCCAACAGGGCCGATCACCCCTCCACTTT. Amino acids: CASSSQQGRSPLHF.

This clonotype appeared a few times. V and J are TRBV29-1 and TRBJ2-5, with D unclear. The V end was cut by 4 bases, the J end by 3 bases, with 3 bases between. This CDR3 has 10 amino acids. Per the germline V gene, CDR1 is SQVTM and CDR2 is ANQGSEA. The CDR3 DNA is TGCAGCGTTGCTGAAGAGACCCAGTACTTC. Its protein product is CSVAEETQYF.

This chain uses TRBV7-9 with TRBJ2-1, with a tentative D call TRBD1 (6 bases). V shed 3 bases and J shed 8 bases, with 14 bases lying between them. This CDR3 is built from 14 residues. Germline lookup yields CDR1 SEHNR and CDR2 FQNEAQ (reference sequence). The DNA of the CDR3 is TGTGCCAGCAGCTTCACCCGGGACATGTATGAGCAGTTCTTC. Translated, it gives CASSFTRDMYEQFF.

The rearrangement links TRBV19 to TRBJ2-1; TRBD1 matches at 7 bases. The germline V gene encodes CDR1 LNHDA and CDR2 SQIVND (reference sequence). This CDR3 is built from 14 residues. V was pared by 5 bases and J by 4 bases, with 5 bases of the junction left unmatched. The CDR3 sequence: CASSSPGQYNEQFF. Written as DNA, the CDR3 is TGTGCCAGTAGTTCCCCGGGACAGTACAATGAGCAGTTCTTC.

The chain carries TRBV29-1 and TRBJ1-2; 8 bases agree with TRBD1. This CDR3 spans 13 amino acids. V lost 7 bases to trimming and J lost 0 bases; unmatched junction nucleotides: 4. Germline values: CDR1 SQVTM, CDR2 ANQGSEA. The CDR3 reads CSGSTGANYGYTF. The CDR3, as DNA: TGCAGCGGTTCGACAGGGGCTAACTATGGCTACACCTTC.

V is TRBV20-1 and J is TRBJ1-4, with no clear D. V dropped 4 bases and J dropped 2 bases, with 8 bases sitting between them. This CDR3 is 13 amino acids long. Looked up from germline, CDR1 is DFQATT and CDR2 is SNEGSKA (reference sequence). CDR3 loop: CSATAPTNEKLFF. The CDR3 nucleotides read TGCAGTGCTACCGCTCCGACTAATGAAAAACTGTTTTTT.

The chain employs TRBV12-3 or TRBV12-4 and TRBJ2-2; D gene uncertain. The CDR3 totals 13 residues. CDR3 DNA: TGTGCTTCTGAAGCACAGTTTAGCGGGGAGCTGTTTTTT. Its protein product is CASEAQFSGELFF.

CDR3 in DNA: TGTGCCAGCAGCAACCGACTAGAGCCTCAAGAGACCCAGTACTTC. Its translation is CASSNRLEPQETQYF. This chain links TRBV7-9 with TRBJ2-5, with a weak D call TRBD2 (6 bases). V lost 5 bases and J 2 bases, leaving 15 bases between the germline ends. Germline CDR1 and CDR2: SEHNR and FQNEAQ (reference sequence). The CDR3 length is 15 residues.

This clonotype was recorded a few times. The V and J genes are TRBV12-3 or TRBV12-4 and TRBJ1-5; D is undetermined. This CDR3 comprises 14 residues. V was shortened by 1 base and J by 5 bases, with 9 bases between the two germline ends. The CDR3 region is CASSLGPLDQPQHF. The CDR3 nucleotides read TGTGCCAGCAGTTTAGGGCCCCTCGATCAGCCCCAGCATTTT.

This clonotype was seen a handful of times. The chain recombines TRBV10-3 with TRBJ1-6; 7 bases match TRBD1. CDR3 length: 17 residues. Germline trimming cut 3 bases from V and 4 bases from J; bases unmatched to any gene: 9. Per the germline V gene, CDR1 is ENHRY and CDR2 is SYGVKD. The CDR3 sequence is CAISEVQGGGYNSPLHF. CDR3 in DNA: TGTGCCATCAGTGAAGTTCAAGGGGGCGGGTATAATTCACCCCTCCACTTT.